This T cell receptor beta chain comes out of a study of CD8+CD57+ T cells in acquired aplastic anemia. Whole-study results and caveats: The same twenty-nine CD8+ CDR3 sequences occurred in patients and in controls.

The CDR3 runs to 15 residues. The J segment lost 7 bases and the V segment lost 9 bases, leaving 12 bases of the junction unmatched. Germline V gene data show CDR1 as SNHLY and CDR2 as FYNNEI. According to the study, genomic DNA was the template for TCR beta VDJ and CDR3 profiling. TCRdb recomputed calls from the reads with MiXCR, one row per CDR3 protein. The repertoire consists of about 210,000 distinct CDR3 sequences, with 34% occurring once and the leading ten covering 0.9% to 1.2%. This clonotype was counted many times. Its antigen is undetermined. This chain connects TRBV2 to TRBJ2-1; 10 bases map to TRBD2. Sample: sorted CD4+, CD8+, or CD8+CD57+ T cells (not recorded which) from PBMCs. The sequence was obtained from a human donor in good health, serving as a control. The CDR3 loop reads CASNIAGGGWNEQFF. For the CDR3, the DNA is TGTGCCAGTAATATAGCGGGGGGCGGGTGGAATGAGCAGTTCTTC.